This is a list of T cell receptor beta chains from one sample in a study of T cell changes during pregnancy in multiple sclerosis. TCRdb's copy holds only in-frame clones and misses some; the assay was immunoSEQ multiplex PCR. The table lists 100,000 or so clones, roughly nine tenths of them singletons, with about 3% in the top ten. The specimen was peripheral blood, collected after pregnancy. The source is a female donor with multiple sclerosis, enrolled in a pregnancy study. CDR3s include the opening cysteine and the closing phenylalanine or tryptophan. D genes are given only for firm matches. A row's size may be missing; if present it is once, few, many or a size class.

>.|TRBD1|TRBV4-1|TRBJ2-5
CASSRTQGALALETQYF
TGCGCCAGCAGCAGAACTCAGGGGGCGCTCGCTTTAGAGACCCAGTACTTC
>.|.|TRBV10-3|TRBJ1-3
CAIRAGKTGNTIYF
TGTGCCATCAGGGCAGGGAAAACTGGAAACACCATATATTTT
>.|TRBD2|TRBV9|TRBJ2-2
CASSVAPGLAGNTGELFF
TGTGCCAGCAGCGTAGCCCCTGGACTAGCGGGGAACACCGGGGAGCTGTTTTTT
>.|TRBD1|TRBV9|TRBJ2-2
CASSEDRGRHTGELFF
TGTGCCAGCAGCGAGGACAGGGGGCGCCACACCGGGGAGCTGTTTTTT
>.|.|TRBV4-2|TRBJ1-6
CASSRDPGEDSPLHF
TGTGCCAGCAGCCGAGACCCGGGGGAGGATTCACCCCTCCACTTT
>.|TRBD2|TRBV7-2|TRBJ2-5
CASSLAGGQETQYF
TGTGCCAGCAGTTTAGCGGGGGGGCAAGAGACCCAGTACTTC
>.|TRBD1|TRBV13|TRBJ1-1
CASSLVGQGNTEAFF
TGTGCCAGCAGCTTAGTTGGACAGGGGAACACTGAAGCTTTCTTT
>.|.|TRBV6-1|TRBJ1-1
CASSEETGKNTEAFF
TGTGCCAGCAGTGAAGAGACAGGAAAAAACACTGAAGCTTTCTTT
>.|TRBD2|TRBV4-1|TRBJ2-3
CAAGDTDTQYF
TGCGCCGCGGGGGACACAGATACGCAGTATTTT
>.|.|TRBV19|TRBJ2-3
CASTKLWTSAPQDTQYF
TGTGCCAGTACCAAGCTTTGGACTTCCGCCCCACAAGATACGCAGTATTTT
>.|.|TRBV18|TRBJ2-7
CASSRASDIAYEQYF
TGTGCCAGCTCACGAGCCTCAGACATCGCCTACGAGCAGTACTTC
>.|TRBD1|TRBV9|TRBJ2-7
CASSAGGQGGSYEQYF
TGTGCCAGCAGCGCGGGGGGACAGGGGGGTTCTTACGAGCAGTACTTC
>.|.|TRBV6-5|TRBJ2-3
CASSPSVGRNTQYF
TGTGCCAGCAGTCCCAGCGTGGGGAGGAATACGCAGTATTTT
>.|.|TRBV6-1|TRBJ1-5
CASSERGRNQPQHF
TGTGCCAGCAGTGAACGGGGGAGAAATCAGCCCCAGCATTTT
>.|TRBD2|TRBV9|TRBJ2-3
CASSVGGEAGGTSTDTQYF
TGTGCCAGCAGCGTAGGAGGAGAAGCGGGGGGGACTTCCACAGATACGCAGTATTTT
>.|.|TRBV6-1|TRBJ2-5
CASRTRGQETQYF
TGTGCCAGCAGGACCCGGGGACAAGAGACCCAGTACTTC
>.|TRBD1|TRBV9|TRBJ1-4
CASSPGTGVEKLFF
TGTGCCAGCAGTCCCGGGACAGGGGTCGAAAAACTGTTTTTT
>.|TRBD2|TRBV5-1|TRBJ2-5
CASSGIAGGLQETQYF
TGCGCCAGCAGCGGAATAGCGGGGGGTCTACAAGAGACCCAGTACTTC
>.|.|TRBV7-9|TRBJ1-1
CASSQTETGKKKAFF
TGTGCCAGCAGCCAAACAGAGACAGGTAAAAAAAAAGCTTTCTTT
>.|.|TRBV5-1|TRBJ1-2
CASSLDSFGYTF
TGCGCCAGCAGCTTGGACAGCTTTGGCTACACCTTC
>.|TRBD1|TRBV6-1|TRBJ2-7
CASSEALGQAYEQYF
TGTGCCAGCAGTGAAGCGCTGGGACAGGCCTACGAGCAGTACTTC
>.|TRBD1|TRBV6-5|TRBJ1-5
CATQGQKNQPQHF
TGTGCCACACAGGGACAGAAAAATCAGCCCCAGCATTTT
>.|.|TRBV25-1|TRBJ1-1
CASSSGVVNTEAFF
TGTGCCAGCAGCTCAGGGGTGGTGAACACTGAAGCTTTCTTT
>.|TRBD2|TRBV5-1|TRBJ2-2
CASTLAVPNTGELFF
TGCGCCAGCACTCTAGCGGTGCCGAACACCGGGGAGCTGTTTTTT
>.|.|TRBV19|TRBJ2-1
CASSITQGKQNEQFF
TGTGCCAGTAGTATCACACAGGGAAAGCAGAATGAGCAGTTCTTC
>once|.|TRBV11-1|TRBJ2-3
CASSPPRDTQYF
TGTGCCAGCAGCCCCCCGAGAGATACGCAGTATTTT
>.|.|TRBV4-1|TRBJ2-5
CASSPPGETQYF
TGCGCCAGCAGCCCCCCGGGAGAGACCCAGTACTTC
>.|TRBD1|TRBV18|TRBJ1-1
CASSPGQMNTEAFF
TGTGCCAGCTCACCGGGACAGATGAACACTGAAGCTTTCTTT
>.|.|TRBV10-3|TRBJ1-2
CASTSSSGEAYGYTF
TGTGCCTCAACTTCCTCATCCGGGGAGGCCTATGGCTACACCTTC
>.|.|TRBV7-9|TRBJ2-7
CASSSSGDRSYEQYF
TGTGCCAGCAGCTCCTCGGGGGATCGCTCCTACGAGCAGTACTTC
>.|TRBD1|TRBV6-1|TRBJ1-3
CASSVPGQGPSSGNTIYF
TGTGCCAGCAGTGTACCGGGACAGGGTCCTAGCTCTGGAAACACCATATATTTT
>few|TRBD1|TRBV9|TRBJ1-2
CASSGTGQGYGYTF
TGTGCCAGCAGCGGAACGGGACAGGGCTATGGCTACACCTTC
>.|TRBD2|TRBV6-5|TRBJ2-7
CASSMFAGGPYEQYF
TGTGCCAGCTCCATGTTCGCGGGGGGACCCTACGAGCAGTACTTC
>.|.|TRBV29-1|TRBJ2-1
CSVEDLWQGTYNEQFF
TGCAGCGTTGAAGATCTCTGGCAGGGGACCTACAATGAGCAGTTCTTC
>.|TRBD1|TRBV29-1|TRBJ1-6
CSVGQGLNSPLHF
TGCAGCGTGGGACAGGGCCTCAATTCACCCCTCCACTTT
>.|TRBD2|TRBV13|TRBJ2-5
CASSRGGLREETQYF
TGTGCCAGCAGCCGGGGGGGCCTGCGAGAGGAGACCCAGTACTTC
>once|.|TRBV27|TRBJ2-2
CASSSSSFPRELFF
TGTGCCAGCAGTTCCTCCTCCTTTCCGCGCGAGCTGTTTTTT
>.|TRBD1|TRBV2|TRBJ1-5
CASKEGGKQPQHF
TGTGCCAGCAAAGAAGGGGGCAAGCAGCCCCAGCATTTT
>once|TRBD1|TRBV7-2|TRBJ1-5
CASSKDRGQGQPQHF
TGTGCCAGCAGCAAGGACAGGGGGCAGGGACAGCCCCAGCATTTT
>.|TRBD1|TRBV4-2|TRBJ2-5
CASSQERQGETQYF
TGTGCCAGCAGCCAAGAGAGACAGGGGGAGACCCAGTACTTC
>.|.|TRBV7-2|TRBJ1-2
CASSLPGIPNYGYTF
TGTGCCAGCAGCTTACCAGGGATCCCTAACTATGGCTACACCTTC